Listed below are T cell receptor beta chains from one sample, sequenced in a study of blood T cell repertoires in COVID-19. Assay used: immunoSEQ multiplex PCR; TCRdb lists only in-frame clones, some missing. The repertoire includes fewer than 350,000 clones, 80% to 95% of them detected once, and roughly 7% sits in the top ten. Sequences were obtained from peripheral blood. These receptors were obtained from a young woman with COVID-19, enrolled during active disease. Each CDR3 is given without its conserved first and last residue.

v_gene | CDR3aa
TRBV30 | AWRRDISYEQY
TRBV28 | ASSSQGGWEYGYT
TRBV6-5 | ASKGGGGSYEKLF
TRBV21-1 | ASSKGGNRTGALMGFREQY
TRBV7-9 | ASSLWAGQGHNEQY
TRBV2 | ASGGVSNEKLF
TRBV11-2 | ASSFRGSGANVLT
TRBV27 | ASSFVGGAGNYGYT
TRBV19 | ASSARWDRGNTGELF
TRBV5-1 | ASSLDSSGANVLT
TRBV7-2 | ASSLVGYNEQF
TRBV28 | ASSLFPGIYGYT
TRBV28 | ASTDTGVGNQPQH
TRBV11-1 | ASSFPSGRAYEQY
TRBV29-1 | SVLRADTQY
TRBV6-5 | ASSYSWGSETQY
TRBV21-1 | ASSIRDHRMCYGYT
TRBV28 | ASSLNQGKSYEQY
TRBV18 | ASSVDRASYYGYT
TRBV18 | ASSPTGSPNYGYT
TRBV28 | ASGDRGGTRNTIY
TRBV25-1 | ASSELGQGVSGELF
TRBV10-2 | ASSRDRDEYGYT
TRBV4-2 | ASSHMAGTATNYGYT
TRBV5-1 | ASSQGQGLGTEAF
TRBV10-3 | ATSWQGKGDEQY
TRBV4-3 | ASSQDPPGGEGPGNTIY
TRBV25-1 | ASSESGRGTEAF
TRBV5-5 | ASSLLRTGTGQETQY
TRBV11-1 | ASSVLTGTEAF
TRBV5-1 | ASSWGTGGNYEQY
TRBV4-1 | ASRARTESYEQY
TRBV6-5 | ASSHPGGEQF
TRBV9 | ASRGGVQGNTEAF
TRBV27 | ASGRGVAGYNEQF
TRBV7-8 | ASSLIDSNQPQH
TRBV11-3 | ASSRGSNEQF
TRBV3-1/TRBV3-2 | ASSRVGQGEETQY
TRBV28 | ASSRLAGGREQY
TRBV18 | ASSLRETGTSNTGELF
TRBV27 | ASQPWDRGIEQY
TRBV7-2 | ASSLGGRGREAF
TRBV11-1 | ASSLGGTITSYEQY
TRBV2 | ATGTSGNTGELF
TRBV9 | ASSVGVRSGTGELF
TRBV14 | ASSPSEGGSNIQY
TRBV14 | ASSQLTGVGPDTQY
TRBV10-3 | AIHVQRTGGVYEQY
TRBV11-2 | ASSLTGAFYNEQF
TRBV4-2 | ASSQWGQGDQPQH
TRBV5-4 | ASSLELATEQY
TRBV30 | ASGQLNTEAF
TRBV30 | AWATGGRTEAF
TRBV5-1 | ASSSPGQYYEQY
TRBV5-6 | ASSLAGGLGDTQY
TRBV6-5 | ASSYSVATDTQY
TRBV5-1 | ASSLGLAGHRSRTDTQY
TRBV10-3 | AIKAGNTEAF
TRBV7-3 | ASSLRDRGSEAF
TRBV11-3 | ASSLRGNSPLH